This TCR beta chain was recorded in a study of T cell responses to AZD1222 COVID-19 vaccine. CDR1 SGDLS and CDR2 YYNGEE come from the germline V gene. The CDR3 covers 11 residues. Of note for this clone: One end of the junction varies from germline; a read error may be responsible.

The method was immunoSEQ multiplex PCR; TCRdb's version includes in-frame clones alone and lacks a portion of them. The table records approximately 100,000 clones, 91% of them present only once. The sample was peripheral blood, taken on day 0 of AZD1222 vaccination. This chain connects TRBV9 to TRBJ1-2; TRBD1 is a possible D gene (6 bases). The sequence came from an adult in good health. The CDR3, as DNA: TGTGCCAGCAGCGTAGGAGACAGGACCCACTTC. The encoded protein is CASSVGDRTHF.